The entry below gives a single T cell receptor beta chain sequence along with its context. Its specificity is not known. Germline values: CDR1 SGHVS, CDR2 FQNEAQ. CDR3 length: 15 amino acids. The V gene end was trimmed by 5 bases and the J gene end by 3 bases; junction bases not matched to a gene: 5. These data are taken from a study of CD8+CD57+ T cells in acquired aplastic anemia. At the level of the study: Each DNA sample taken from sorted CD4+ and CD8+ cells came to about 3 ug on average.

CDR3 and TCR beta VDJ profiling relied on a genomic DNA template. A single record per CDR3 protein comes from TCRdb applying MiXCR to the reads. The sample has approximately 200,000 distinct CDR3 sequences; less than 65% are singletons. The study, taken as a whole, reports: Fewer than 35 sequences, all CD8+ CDR3, were shared between patients and controls.

The gene calls are TRBV7-8 and TRBJ2-1; TRBD2 matches at 9 bases. Sequencing input: sorted CD4+, CD8+, or CD8+CD57+ T cells (not recorded which) from PBMCs. This sequence originates from a human donor with severe aplastic anemia or a healthy control (not recorded which). The CDR3: CASSPSGVSYNEQFF. The CDR3 DNA is TGTGCCAGCAGCCCTAGCGGGGTTAGCTACAATGAGCAGTTCTTC.